This record covers a single TCR beta chain. Its target is unknown. Unique molecular identifiers were carried by the TCR beta cDNA libraries. Each sample of about 0.95 to 10 million input T cells yielded roughly 500,000 cDNA molecules, so each molecule approximated one T cell. TCRdb redid the calling of the PCR reads with MiXCR, one entry per CDR3 protein. Of fewer than 900,000 distinct CDR3 sequences in the sample, under 60% were seen once. This specimen belongs to a study of post-analysis software for immune sequencing data. Germline values: CDR1 DFQATT, CDR2 SNEGSKA (reference sequence). This CDR3 spans 16 amino acids. Trimming took 1 base from V and 7 from J; bases not matched to a gene: 10. Study-wide findings and caveats: Strong co-clustering by F measure was evident for samples that had been prepared in the same batch. Significantly decreased normalized Chao1 diversity was recorded for multiple sclerosis patients relative to controls. Five or six TRBV segments were more frequent in patients than controls; TRBV5-6, TRBV5-1 and TRBV20-1 belonged to this group.

The sequence was collected from a girl under 18 with multiple sclerosis. The sequenced sample was blood. J is TRBJ2-1 and V is TRBV20-1; 10 bases are a match to TRBD2. CDR3 in DNA: TGCAGTGCTAGAGGCCCCGAAGCGGGAGGGACTAATGAGCAGTTCTTC. This gives the protein CSARGPEAGGTNEQFF.